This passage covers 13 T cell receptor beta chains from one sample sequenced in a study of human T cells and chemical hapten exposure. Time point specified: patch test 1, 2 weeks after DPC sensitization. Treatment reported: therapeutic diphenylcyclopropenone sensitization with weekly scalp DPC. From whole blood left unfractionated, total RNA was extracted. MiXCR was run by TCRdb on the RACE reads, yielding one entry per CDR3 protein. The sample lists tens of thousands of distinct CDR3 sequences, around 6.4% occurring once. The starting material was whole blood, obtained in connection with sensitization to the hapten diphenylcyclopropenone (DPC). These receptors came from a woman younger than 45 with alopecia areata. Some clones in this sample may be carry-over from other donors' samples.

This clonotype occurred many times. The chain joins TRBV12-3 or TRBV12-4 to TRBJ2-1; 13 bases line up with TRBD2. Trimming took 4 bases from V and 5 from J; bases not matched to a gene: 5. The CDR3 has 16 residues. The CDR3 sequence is CASSSRTSGGHNEQFF. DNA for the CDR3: TGTGCCAGCAGTTCCCGGACTAGCGGGGGCCACAATGAGCAGTTCTTC.

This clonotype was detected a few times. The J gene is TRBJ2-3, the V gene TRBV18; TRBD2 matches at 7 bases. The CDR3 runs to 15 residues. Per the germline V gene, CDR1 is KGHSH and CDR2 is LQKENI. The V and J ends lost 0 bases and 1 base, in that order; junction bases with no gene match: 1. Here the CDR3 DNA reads TGTGCCAGCTCACCACCCCTAGCGGGCACAGATACGCAGTATTTT. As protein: CASSPPLAGTDTQYF.

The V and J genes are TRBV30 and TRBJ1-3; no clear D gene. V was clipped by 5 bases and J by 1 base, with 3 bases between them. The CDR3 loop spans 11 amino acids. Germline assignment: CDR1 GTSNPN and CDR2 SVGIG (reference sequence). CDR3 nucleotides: TGTGCCTGGGCTTCTGGAAACACCATATATTTT. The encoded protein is CAWASGNTIYF.

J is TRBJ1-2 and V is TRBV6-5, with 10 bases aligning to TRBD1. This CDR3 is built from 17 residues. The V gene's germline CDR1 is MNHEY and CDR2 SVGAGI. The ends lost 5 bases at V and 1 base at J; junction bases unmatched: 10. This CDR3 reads CASSLSTGGSFNYGYTF. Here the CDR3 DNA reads TGTGCCAGCAGTCTATCGACAGGGGGCTCATTTAACTATGGCTACACCTTC.

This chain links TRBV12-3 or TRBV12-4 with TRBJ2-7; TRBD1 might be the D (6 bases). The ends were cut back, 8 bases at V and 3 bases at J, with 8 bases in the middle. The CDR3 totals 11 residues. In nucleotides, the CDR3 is TGTGCCAGCGGACAGCTCTACGAGCAGTACTTC. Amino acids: CASGQLYEQYF.

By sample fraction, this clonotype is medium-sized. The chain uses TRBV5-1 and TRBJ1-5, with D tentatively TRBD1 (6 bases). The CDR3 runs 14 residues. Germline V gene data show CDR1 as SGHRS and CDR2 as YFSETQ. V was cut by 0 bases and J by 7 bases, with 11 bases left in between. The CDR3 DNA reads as TGCGCCAGCAGCTTGGAGGGGGGCTGGCAGCCCCAGCATTTT. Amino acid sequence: CASSLEGGWQPQHF.

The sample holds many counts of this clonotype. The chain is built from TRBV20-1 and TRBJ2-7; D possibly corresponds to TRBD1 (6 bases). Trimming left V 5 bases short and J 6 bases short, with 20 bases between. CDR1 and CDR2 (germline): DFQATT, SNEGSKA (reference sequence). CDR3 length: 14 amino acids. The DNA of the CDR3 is TGCAGTGCTGCTACTGGACAGTGGGGCGTCGAGCAGTACTTC. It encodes CSAATGQWGVEQYF.

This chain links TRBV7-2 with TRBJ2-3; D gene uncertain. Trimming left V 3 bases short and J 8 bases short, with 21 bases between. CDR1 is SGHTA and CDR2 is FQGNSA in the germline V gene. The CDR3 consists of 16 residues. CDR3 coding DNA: TGTGCCAGCAGCTTGTCCGGTTTGACCACGCTTAGTACGCAGTATTTT. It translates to CASSLSGLTTLSTQYF.

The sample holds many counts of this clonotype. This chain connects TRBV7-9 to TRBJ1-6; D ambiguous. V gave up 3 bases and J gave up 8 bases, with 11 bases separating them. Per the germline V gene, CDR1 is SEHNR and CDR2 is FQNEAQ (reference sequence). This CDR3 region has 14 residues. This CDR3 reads CASSLLASYSPLHF. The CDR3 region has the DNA TGTGCCAGCAGCTTGCTGGCGAGTTATTCACCCCTCCACTTT.

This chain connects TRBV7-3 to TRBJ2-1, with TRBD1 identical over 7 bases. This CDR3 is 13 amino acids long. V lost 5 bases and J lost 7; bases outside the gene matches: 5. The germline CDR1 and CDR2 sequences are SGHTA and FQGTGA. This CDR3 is CASSTGTENEQFF. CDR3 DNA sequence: TGTGCCAGCAGCACCGGGACAGAGAATGAGCAGTTCTTC. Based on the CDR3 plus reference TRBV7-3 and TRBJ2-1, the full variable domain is GAGVSQTPSNKVTEKGKYVELRCDPISGHTALYWYRQSLGQGPEFLIYFQGTGAADDSGLPNDRFFAVRPEGSVSTLKIQRTERGDSAVYLCASSTGTENEQFFGPGTRLTVL.

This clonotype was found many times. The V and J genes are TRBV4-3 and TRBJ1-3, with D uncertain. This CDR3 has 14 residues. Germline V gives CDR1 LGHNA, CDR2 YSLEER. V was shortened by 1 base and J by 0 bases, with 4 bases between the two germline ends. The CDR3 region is CASSQGYSGNTIYF. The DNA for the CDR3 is TGCGCCAGCAGCCAAGGTTACTCTGGAAACACCATATATTTT.

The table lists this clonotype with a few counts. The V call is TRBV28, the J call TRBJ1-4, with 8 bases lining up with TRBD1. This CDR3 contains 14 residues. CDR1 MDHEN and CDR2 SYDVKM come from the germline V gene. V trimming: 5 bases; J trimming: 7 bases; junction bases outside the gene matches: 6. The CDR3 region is CASSRRQGIEKLFF. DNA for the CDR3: TGTGCCAGCAGTCGAAGACAGGGGATTGAAAAACTGTTTTTT.

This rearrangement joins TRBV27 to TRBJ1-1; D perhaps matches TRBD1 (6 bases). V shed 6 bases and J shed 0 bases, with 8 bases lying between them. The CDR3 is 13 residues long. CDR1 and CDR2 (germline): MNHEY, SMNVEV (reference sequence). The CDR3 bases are TGTGCCAGCAGAGGGGGTATGAACACTGAAGCTTTCTTT. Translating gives CASRGGMNTEAFF.